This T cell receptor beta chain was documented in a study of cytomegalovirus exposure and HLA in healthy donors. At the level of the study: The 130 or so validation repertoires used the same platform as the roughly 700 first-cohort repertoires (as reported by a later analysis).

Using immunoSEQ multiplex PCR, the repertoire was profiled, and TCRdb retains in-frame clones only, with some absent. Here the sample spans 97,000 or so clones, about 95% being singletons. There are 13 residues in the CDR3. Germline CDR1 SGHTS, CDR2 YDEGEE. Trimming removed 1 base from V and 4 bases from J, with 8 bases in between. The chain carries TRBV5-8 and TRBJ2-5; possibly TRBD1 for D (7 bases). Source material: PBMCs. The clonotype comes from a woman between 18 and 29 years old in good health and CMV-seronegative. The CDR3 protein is CASSLQGGETQYF. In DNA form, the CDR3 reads TGTGCCAGCAGCTTGCAGGGGGGAGAGACCCAGTACTTC. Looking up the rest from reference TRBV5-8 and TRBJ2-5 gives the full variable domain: EAGVTQSPTHLIKTRGQQATLRCSPISGHTSVYWYQQALGLGLQFLLWYDEGEERNRGNFPPRFSGRQFPNYSSELNVNALELEDSALYLCASSLQGGETQYFGPGTRLLVL.